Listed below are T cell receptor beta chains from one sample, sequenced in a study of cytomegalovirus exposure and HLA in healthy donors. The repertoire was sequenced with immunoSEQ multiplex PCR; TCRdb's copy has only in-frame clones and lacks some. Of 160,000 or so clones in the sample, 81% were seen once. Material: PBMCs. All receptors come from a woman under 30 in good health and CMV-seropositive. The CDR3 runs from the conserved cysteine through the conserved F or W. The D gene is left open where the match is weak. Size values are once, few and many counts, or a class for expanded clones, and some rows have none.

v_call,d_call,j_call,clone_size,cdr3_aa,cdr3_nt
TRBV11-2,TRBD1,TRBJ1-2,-,CASSPRQGHGYTF,TGTGCCAGCAGCCCCCGACAGGGTCATGGCTACACCTTC
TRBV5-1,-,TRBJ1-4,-,CASTPTPATNEKLFF,TGCGCCAGCACCCCAACACCTGCAACTAATGAAAAACTGTTTTTT
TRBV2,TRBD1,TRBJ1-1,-,CASREPGQGNVRTEAFF,TGTGCCAGCAGAGAACCGGGACAGGGGAATGTTAGGACTGAAGCTTTCTTT
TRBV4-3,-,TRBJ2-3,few,CASSQHRDTSTDTQYF,TGCGCCAGCAGCCAACACCGGGACACTAGCACAGATACGCAGTATTTT
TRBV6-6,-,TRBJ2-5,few,CASTLGTTETQYF,TGTGCCAGCACCCTGGGGACAACCGAGACCCAGTACTTC
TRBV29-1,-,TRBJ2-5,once,CSVGSRSRETQYF,TGCAGCGTTGGTTCCAGGTCACGGGAGACCCAGTACTTC
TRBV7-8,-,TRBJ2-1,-,CASSFDSFNEQFF,TGTGCCAGCAGCTTCGACAGTTTCAATGAGCAGTTCTTC
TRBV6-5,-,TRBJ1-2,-,CASRKRGANYGYTF,TGTGCCAGCAGAAAACGGGGGGCTAACTATGGCTACACCTTC
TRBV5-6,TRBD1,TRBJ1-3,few,CASSLDRGPFSGNTIYF,TGTGCCAGCAGCTTAGACAGGGGACCGTTTTCTGGAAACACCATATATTTT
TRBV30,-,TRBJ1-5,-,CAWSQDLSNQPQHF,TGTGCCTGGAGTCAAGACTTAAGCAATCAGCCCCAGCATTTT
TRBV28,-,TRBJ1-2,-,CASSLRGLIGANYGYTF,TGTGCCAGCAGTTTGCGGGGCTTAATAGGAGCTAACTATGGCTACACCTTC
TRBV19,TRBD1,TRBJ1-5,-,CASSRTPGGGQPQHF,TGTGCCAGTAGTCGAACTCCAGGGGGCGGGCAGCCCCAGCATTTT
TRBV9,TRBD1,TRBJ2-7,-,CASSVYGTGGYEQYF,TGTGCCAGCAGCGTATACGGGACAGGGGGCTACGAGCAGTACTTC
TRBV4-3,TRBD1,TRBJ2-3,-,CASSLEGTGVDTQYF,TGCGCCAGCAGCCTAGAAGGGACAGGGGTAGATACGCAGTATTTT
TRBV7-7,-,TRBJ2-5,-,CASSLGPSTVETQYF,TGTGCCAGCAGCTTAGGCCCTAGCACAGTGGAGACCCAGTACTTC
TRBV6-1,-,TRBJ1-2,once,CASSEAQRRGGYTF,TGTGCCAGCAGTGAAGCACAGAGAAGGGGTGGCTACACCTTC
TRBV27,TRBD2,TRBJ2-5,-,CASSFLAGVSETQYF,TGTGCCAGCAGTTTTTTAGCGGGGGTCTCAGAGACCCAGTACTTC
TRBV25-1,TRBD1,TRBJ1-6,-,CASSEYGQGESSPLHF,TGTGCCAGCAGTGAATACGGACAGGGAGAGAGTTCACCCCTCCACTTT
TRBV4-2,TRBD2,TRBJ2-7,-,CASSQESAGGYYEQYF,TGTGCCAGCAGCCAAGAGTCGGCGGGGGGGTACTACGAGCAGTACTTC
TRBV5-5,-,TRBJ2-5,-,CASSLTRYRAQETQYF,TGTGCCAGCAGCTTGACCCGTTACAGGGCTCAAGAGACCCAGTACTTC
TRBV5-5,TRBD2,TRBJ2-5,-,CASSPSGETQYF,TGTGCCAGCAGCCCTAGCGGAGAGACCCAGTACTTC
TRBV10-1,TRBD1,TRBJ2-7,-,CASSPRQGRSSYEQYF,TGCGCCAGCAGTCCAAGACAGGGAAGGAGCTCCTACGAGCAGTACTTC
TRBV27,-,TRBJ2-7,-,CASSLSSRVSYEQYF,TGTGCCAGCAGTTTATCCTCCCGGGTATCCTACGAGCAGTACTTC
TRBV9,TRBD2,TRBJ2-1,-,CASNPSGGAINEQFF,TGTGCCAGCAACCCGAGCGGGGGGGCCATCAATGAGCAGTTCTTC
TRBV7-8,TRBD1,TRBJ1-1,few,CASSLKRTGDEAFF,TGTGCCAGCAGCTTGAAAAGGACAGGAGATGAAGCTTTCTTT
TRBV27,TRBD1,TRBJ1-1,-,CASSGQGTLNPGQGFSAFF,TGTGCCAGCAGTGGACAGGGTACTTTGAACCCTGGTCAGGGTTTTTCAGCTTTCTTT
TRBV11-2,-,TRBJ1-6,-,CASRTSGGGNSPLHF,TGTGCCAGCAGAACCAGCGGCGGCGGGAATTCACCCCTCCACTTT
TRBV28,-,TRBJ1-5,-,CASTRGYSNQPQHF,TGTGCCAGCACTAGAGGGTATAGCAATCAGCCCCAGCATTTT
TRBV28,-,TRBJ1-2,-,CATESAPTNYGYTF,TGTGCCACTGAATCAGCGCCCACTAACTATGGCTACACCTTC
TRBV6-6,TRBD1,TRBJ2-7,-,CASSYEGAEAYEQYF,TGTGCCAGCAGTTACGAGGGGGCGGAAGCCTACGAGCAGTACTTC
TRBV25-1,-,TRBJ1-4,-,CASSETRGGTNEKLFF,TGTGCCAGCAGTGAAACCCGCGGAGGCACTAATGAAAAACTGTTTTTT
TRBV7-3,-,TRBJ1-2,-,CASSLTAGNYGYTF,TGTGCCAGCAGCTTAACGGCGGGGAACTATGGCTACACCTTC
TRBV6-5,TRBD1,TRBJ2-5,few,CASSYDGQEETQYF,TGTGCCAGCAGTTACGATGGACAGGAAGAGACCCAGTACTTC
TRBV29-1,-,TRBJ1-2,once,CSVEMTGGYTF,TGCAGCGTTGAGATGACAGGCGGCTACACCTTC
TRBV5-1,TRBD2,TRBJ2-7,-,CASGLAGGLAYEQYF,TGCGCCAGCGGACTAGCGGGGGGCTTAGCCTACGAGCAGTACTTC
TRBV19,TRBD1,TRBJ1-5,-,CASTTGAPQPQHF,TGTGCCAGTACAACAGGGGCGCCTCAGCCCCAGCATTTT
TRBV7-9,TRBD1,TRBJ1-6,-,CASRTGTGGSAPLHF,TGTGCCAGCAGGACCGGGACAGGGGGGTCAGCACCCCTCCACTTT
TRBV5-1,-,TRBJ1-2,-,CASSDRPGTGVYTF,TGCGCCAGCAGTGACCGACCCGGGACTGGTGTCTACACCTTC
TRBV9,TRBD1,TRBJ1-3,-,CASSANPGGASGNTIYF,TGTGCCAGCAGCGCAAACCCAGGGGGCGCGTCTGGAAACACCATATATTTT
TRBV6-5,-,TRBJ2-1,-,CASSPSFGGPGKFF,TGTGCCAGCAGCCCTTCTTTCGGGGGTCCGGGGAAGTTCTTC
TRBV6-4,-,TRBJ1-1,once,CASSESGERTEAFF,TGTGCCAGCAGTGAATCGGGGGAGAGGACTGAAGCTTTCTTT
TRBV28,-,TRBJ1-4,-,CASSPDTGEKLFF,TGTGCCAGCAGCCCCGACACTGGGGAAAAACTGTTTTTT
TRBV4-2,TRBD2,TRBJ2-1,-,CASSQDPASGGGEQFF,TGTGCCAGCAGCCAAGACCCGGCTAGCGGGGGGGGTGAGCAGTTCTTC
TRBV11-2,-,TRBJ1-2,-,CASSSLKGGGNYGYTF,TGTGCCAGCAGCTCGTTGAAGGGGGGAGGGAACTATGGCTACACCTTC
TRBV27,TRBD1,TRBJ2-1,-,CASSQGAWVNEQFF,TGTGCCAGCAGTCAGGGGGCGTGGGTGAATGAGCAGTTCTTC
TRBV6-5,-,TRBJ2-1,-,CASSYSWSNSYNEQFF,TGTGCCAGCAGTTACTCCTGGAGTAACTCCTACAATGAGCAGTTCTTC
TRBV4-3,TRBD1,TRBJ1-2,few,CASSQEDRGSYGYTF,TGCGCCAGCAGCCAAGAAGACAGGGGATCCTATGGCTACACCTTC
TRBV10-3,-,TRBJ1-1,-,CAISEGGFTEAFF,TGTGCCATCAGTGAAGGGGGTTTCACTGAAGCTTTCTTT
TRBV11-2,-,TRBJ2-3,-,CASSSGPSSNTDTQYF,TGTGCCAGCAGCTCTGGCCCCTCCTCAAACACAGATACGCAGTATTTT
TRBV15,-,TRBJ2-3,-,CATSTVERATDTQYF,TGTGCCACCAGCACCGTAGAGAGGGCCACAGATACGCAGTATTTT
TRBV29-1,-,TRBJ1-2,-,CSTQGYGYTF,TGCAGCACACAGGGATATGGCTACACCTTC
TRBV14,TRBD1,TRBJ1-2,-,CASSQGGGQGRNYGYTF,TGTGCCAGCAGCCAAGGAGGGGGACAGGGGAGAAACTATGGCTACACCTTC
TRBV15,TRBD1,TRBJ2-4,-,CATSRGRQGTGDIQYF,TGTGCCACCAGCAGAGGCCGACAGGGAACCGGGGACATTCAGTACTTC
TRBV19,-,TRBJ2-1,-,CASSNQRQDPNNEQFF,TGTGCCAGTAGTAATCAACGACAGGACCCAAACAATGAGCAGTTCTTC
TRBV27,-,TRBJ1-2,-,CASSFQKNYGYTF,TGTGCCAGCAGTTTCCAGAAGAACTATGGCTACACCTTC
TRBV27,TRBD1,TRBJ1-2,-,CASSLDRDYGYTF,TGTGCCAGCAGTTTAGACAGGGACTATGGCTACACCTTC
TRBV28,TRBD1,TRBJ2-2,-,CASRPTGVGNTGELFF,TGTGCCAGCAGACCAACAGGGGTCGGGAACACCGGGGAGCTGTTTTTT
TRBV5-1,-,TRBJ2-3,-,CASSLEGTSTDTQYF,TGCGCCAGCAGCTTGGAAGGGACTAGCACAGATACGCAGTATTTT
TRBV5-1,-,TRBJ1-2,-,CASSLAGNSDGYTF,TGCGCCAGCAGCTTGGCAGGGAACTCGGATGGCTACACCTTC